The rows below give T cell receptor beta chains drawn from one sample of a study of graft-versus-host responses after intestinal transplantation. Using immunoSEQ multiplex PCR, the repertoire was profiled, and TCRdb retains in-frame clones only, with some absent. Here the sample spans around 89,000 clones, 85% to 95% being singletons. Antigen specificity for these receptors is unknown. Sequenced here: unstimulated CD8+ T cells sorted from spleen or lymph node cells, sampled before transplant. The receptor source for this set is a human donor who was the organ donor for an intestinal transplant. CDR3s leave out the opening cysteine and the closing phenylalanine or tryptophan. Fields, in order: D gene, V gene, CDR3 length, CDR3 protein. D genes are given only for firm matches.

TRBD2,TRBV6-4,12,ASSNSGGSDTQY
TRBD1,TRBV5-1,13,ASSSIGTGHTEAF
TRBD1,TRBV11-2,15,ASSQGTGGSSDYGYT
NA,TRBV2,12,ASSDLGRKETQY
NA,TRBV6-1,13,AAAERARLTDTQY
NA,TRBV7-8,15,ASSPRKARGTNQPQH
NA,TRBV14,12,ASSQAAGYYGYT
TRBD1,TRBV19,13,ASSEGQALNTEAF
NA,TRBV9,14,ASSVDDGGLIDTQY
TRBD1,TRBV27,12,ASSTGTGTGEQY
NA,TRBV4-1,15,ASSQDWAGEMNTEAF
NA,TRBV9,13,ASSTRDTINSPLH
TRBD1,TRBV2,10,ARGQGAYEQY
NA,TRBV11-2,11,ASSLGRAGELF
TRBD1,TRBV14,12,ASSTRQGYNEQF
NA,TRBV7-2,15,ASSDGRGFGPGDEQY
NA,TRBV2,14,ASSARQAGRPQPQH
NA,TRBV5-1,13,ASSLARRLNSPLH
NA,TRBV19,14,ASSIWAGALTGELF
TRBD1,TRBV6-5,13,ASSLYGTGHETQY
NA,TRBV7-9,13,ASSLGTFSSYEQY
NA,TRBV19,12,ASNWAGDAGELF
TRBD1,TRBV4-1,11,ASSLGTEEKLF